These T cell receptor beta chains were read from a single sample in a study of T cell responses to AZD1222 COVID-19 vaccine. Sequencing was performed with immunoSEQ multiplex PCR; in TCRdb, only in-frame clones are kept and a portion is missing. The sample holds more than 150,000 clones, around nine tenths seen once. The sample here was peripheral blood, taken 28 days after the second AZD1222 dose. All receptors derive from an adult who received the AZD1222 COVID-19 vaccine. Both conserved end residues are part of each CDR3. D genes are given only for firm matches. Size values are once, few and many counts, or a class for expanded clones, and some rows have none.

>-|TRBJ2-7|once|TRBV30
CAWKKGSTSAYEQYF
TGTGCCTGGAAAAAAGGGTCCACCTCAGCCTACGAGCAGTACTTC
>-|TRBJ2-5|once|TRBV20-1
CSASFGIGETQYF
TGCAGTGCTAGTTTCGGGATAGGTGAGACCCAGTACTTC
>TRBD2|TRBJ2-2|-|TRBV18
CASSTLAGALNTGELFF
TGTGCCAGCTCAACACTAGCGGGAGCGTTGAACACCGGGGAGCTGTTTTTT
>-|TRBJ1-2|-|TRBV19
CASSIGGTAPVGYGYTF
TGTGCCAGTAGTATAGGGGGAACAGCACCCGTCGGCTATGGCTACACCTTC
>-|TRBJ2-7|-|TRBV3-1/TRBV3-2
CASSQGPRDYNF
TGTGCCAGCAGCCAAGGCCCGAGAGACTATAACTTC
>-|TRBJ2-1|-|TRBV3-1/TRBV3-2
CASSHRLANEQFF
TGTGCCAGCAGCCATCGTCTAGCCAATGAGCAGTTCTTC
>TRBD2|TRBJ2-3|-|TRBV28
CASSLYQGTSGRDTQYF
TGTGCCAGCAGTCTATATCAGGGGACTAGCGGTAGAGATACGCAGTATTTT
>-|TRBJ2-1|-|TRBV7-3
CASSSGAYNEQFF
TGTGCCAGCAGCTCGGGTGCCTACAATGAGCAGTTCTTC
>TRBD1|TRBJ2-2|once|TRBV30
CAWSGTGGNTGELFF
TGTGCCTGGAGTGGGACAGGGGGCAACACCGGGGAGCTGTTTTTT
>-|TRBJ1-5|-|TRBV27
CASSSQTGYQPQHF
TGTGCCAGCAGTTCTCAGACAGGCTATCAGCCCCAGCATTTT
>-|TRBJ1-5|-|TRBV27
CASSLGSNQPQHF
TGTGCCAGCAGTTTGGGTAGCAATCAGCCCCAGCATTTT
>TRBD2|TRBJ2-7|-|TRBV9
CASSVAPAGGNEQYF
TGTGCCAGCAGCGTAGCTCCAGCGGGAGGTAACGAGCAGTACTTC
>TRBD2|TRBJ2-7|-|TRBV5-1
CASSLFRGGGVVYEQYF
TGCGCCAGCAGCTTGTTTCGCGGGGGTGGAGTGGTATACGAGCAGTACTTC
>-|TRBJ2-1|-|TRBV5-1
CASRPGTSYNEQFF
TGCGCCAGCAGACCCGGGACGAGTTACAATGAGCAGTTCTTC
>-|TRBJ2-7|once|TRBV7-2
CASSLARALSEQYF
TGTGCCAGCAGCTTAGCGCGCGCCCTCTCCGAGCAGTACTTC
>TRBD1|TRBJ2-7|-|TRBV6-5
CASIGTGDYEQYF
TGTGCCAGCATAGGAACAGGGGACTACGAGCAGTACTTC
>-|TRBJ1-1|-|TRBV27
CASSWDTRGTEAFF
TGTGCCAGCAGTTGGGACACGCGGGGGACTGAAGCTTTCTTT
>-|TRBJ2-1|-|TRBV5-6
CASSSTGPHNEQFF
TGTGCCAGCAGCTCCACAGGGCCCCACAATGAGCAGTTCTTC
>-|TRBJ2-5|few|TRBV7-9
CASSLVGETQYF
TGTGCCAGCAGCTTAGTCGGCGAGACCCAGTACTTC
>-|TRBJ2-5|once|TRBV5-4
CASSLGVSQETQYF
TGTGCCAGCAGCTTGGGGGTCAGCCAAGAGACCCAGTACTTC
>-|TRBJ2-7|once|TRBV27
CASSLSWYSTEQYF
TGTGCCAGCAGTTTATCGTGGTACAGCACCGAGCAGTACTTC
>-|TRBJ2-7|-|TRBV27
CASSSRSYEQYF
TGTGCCAGCTCATCCCGCAGCTACGAGCAGTACTTC
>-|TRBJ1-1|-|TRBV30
CALDGGDEAFF
TGTGCCTTGGACGGGGGGGATGAAGCTTTCTTT
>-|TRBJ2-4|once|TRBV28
CASSFEARIQYF
TGTGCCAGCAGTTTTGAGGCTCGCATTCAGTACTTC
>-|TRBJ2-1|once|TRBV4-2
CASSQGSSYNEQFF
TGTGCCAGCAGCCAAGGAAGCTCCTACAATGAGCAGTTCTTC
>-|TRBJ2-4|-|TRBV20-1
CSAPEGNIQYF
TGCAGTGCACCGGAAGGAAACATTCAGTACTTC
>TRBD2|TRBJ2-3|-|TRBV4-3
CASSQELAGAADTQYF
TGCGCCAGCAGCCAAGAACTAGCGGGAGCGGCAGATACGCAGTATTTT
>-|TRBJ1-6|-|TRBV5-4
CASSPGDRPNSPLHF
TGTGCCAGCAGTCCAGGGGACCGGCCTAATTCACCCCTCCACTTT
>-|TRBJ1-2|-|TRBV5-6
CASSLVGSEGYTF
TGTGCCAGCAGCTTGGTGGGTTCGGAGGGCTACACCTTC
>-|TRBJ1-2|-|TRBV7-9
CASSPGGDYGYTF
TGTGCCAGCAGCCCGGGAGGAGACTATGGCTACACCTTC
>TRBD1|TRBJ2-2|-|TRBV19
CASRTPGQGNTGELFF
TGTGCCAGTAGGACACCGGGACAGGGTAACACCGGGGAGCTGTTTTTT
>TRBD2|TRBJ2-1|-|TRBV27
CASNPPGLAGEGEQFF
TGTGCCAGCAACCCCCCCGGACTAGCGGGAGAGGGTGAGCAGTTCTTC
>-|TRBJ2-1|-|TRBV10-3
CAITPSGSSYNEQFF
TGTGCCATCACCCCAAGCGGATCTTCCTACAATGAGCAGTTCTTC
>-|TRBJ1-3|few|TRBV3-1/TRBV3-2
CASSLGHSGNTIYF
TGTGCCAGCAGCCTCGGTCACTCTGGAAACACCATATATTTT
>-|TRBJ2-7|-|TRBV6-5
CASSYGGSVSSYEQYF
TGTGCCAGCAGTTACGGAGGTAGCGTGAGCTCCTACGAGCAGTACTTC
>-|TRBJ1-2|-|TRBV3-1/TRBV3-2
CASRPSRELSGYTF
TGTGCCAGCAGACCTAGCAGGGAACTGAGCGGCTACACCTTC
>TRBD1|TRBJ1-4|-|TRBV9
CASSVVGTGLNEKLFF
TGTGCCAGCAGCGTAGTAGGGACAGGGCTTAATGAAAAACTGTTTTTT
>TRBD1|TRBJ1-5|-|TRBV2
CASSEGGQGQGPQHF
TGTGCCAGCAGTGAAGGGGGACAGGGGCAAGGGCCCCAGCATTTT
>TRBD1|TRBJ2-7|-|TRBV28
CASRTGAINYEQYF
TGTGCCAGCAGAACAGGGGCGATTAACTACGAGCAGTACTTC
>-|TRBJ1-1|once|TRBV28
CASSPQSPSRNTEAFF
TGTGCCAGCAGTCCCCAGAGTCCTAGTAGGAACACTGAAGCTTTCTTT
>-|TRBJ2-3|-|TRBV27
CASSLGRFGTDTQYF
TGTGCCAGCAGTTTAGGCAGGTTTGGTACAGATACGCAGTATTTT
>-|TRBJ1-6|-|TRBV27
CASSPFRFGTSYNSPLHF
TGTGCCAGCAGTCCCTTCAGGTTTGGTACCTCCTATAATTCACCCCTCCACTTT
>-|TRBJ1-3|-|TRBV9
CASSATGPGNTIYF
TGTGCCAGCAGCGCTACAGGGCCTGGAAACACCATATATTTT
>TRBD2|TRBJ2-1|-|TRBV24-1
CATSDSKRGLGVDEQFF
TGTGCCACCAGTGATTCCAAGCGGGGCTTAGGCGTCGATGAGCAGTTCTTC
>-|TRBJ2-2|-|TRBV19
CASSPRWEAGGELFF
TGTGCCAGTAGTCCCCGGTGGGAGGCGGGCGGGGAGCTGTTTTTT
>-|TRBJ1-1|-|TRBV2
CASLQDLNTEAFF
TGTGCCAGTTTACAGGACTTGAACACTGAAGCTTTCTTT
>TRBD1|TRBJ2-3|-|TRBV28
CASSSRMDRGADTQYF
TGTGCCAGCAGTTCCCGAATGGACAGGGGGGCAGATACGCAGTATTTT